Following are 6 T cell receptor delta chains from one sample sequenced in a study of delta chains in infants with herpesvirus infections. PBMC RNA was reverse transcribed using gamma-chain- and delta-chain-specific primers. TCRdb re-analyzed the RT-PCR reads via CATT. In the table there are several hundred delta-chain clones, 15% to 25% of which are singletons. This sample comprised peripheral blood, obtained at time point 1 of longitudinal follow-up. These receptors were collected from a human donor who was a Ugandan infant, either HIV-exposed or HIV-unexposed (not recorded which).

As for this clone: A far larger clone is one base from this, pointing to a likely read error. V gene TRDV2 combines with J gene TRDJ3, with TRDD3 matching 9 bases. Germline CDR1 GEAIGNYY, CDR2 EKD. This CDR3 contains 17 residues. The CDR3 here is CAWDSTGGSWDTRQMFF. The CDR3 bases are TGTGCCTGGGACAGTACTGGGGGATCCTGGGACACCCGACAGATGTTTTTC.

This clone appeared a few times. One base away lies a much larger clone, so this may be a sequencing read error. The rearrangement joins TRDV1 to TRDJ1; 8 nucleotides agree with TRDD3. The CDR3 length is 16 residues. CDR1 and CDR2 from the germline V gene are TSWWSYY and QGS. CDR3 amino acids: CACNLPIYWGSDKLIF. In nucleotides, the CDR3 is TGTGCCTGTAACCTTCCCATATACTGGGGGTCCGATAAACTCATCTTT.

In its sample, this clone ranks as hyperexpanded (1% or more). Other DNA sequences from this sample encode an identical CDR3 as well. V and J are TRDV1 and TRDJ1; TRDD3 agrees at 8 bases. CDR1 is TSWWSYY and CDR2 is QGS in the germline V gene. The CDR3 consists of 17 residues. V lost 3 bases to trimming and J lost 4 bases; unmatched junction nucleotides: 13. In DNA, the CDR3 is TGTGCTCTTGGGGAGGTTGGCTGGGGGAAGTTCGGCGATAAACTCATCTTT. Residues: CALGEVGWGKFGDKLIF.

In its sample, this clone was seen a few times. A much larger clone sits a single nucleotide away, making a read error possible. The chain recombines TRDV2 with TRDJ2, with 11 bases that match TRDD3. V lost 2 bases and J lost 3; bases outside the gene matches: 1. The CDR3 is made up of 15 amino acids. CDR1 and CDR2 from the germline V gene are GEAIGNYY and EKD. CDR3 sequence: CACDILGDMTAQLFF. CDR3 bases: TGTGCCTGTGACATACTGGGGGATATGACAGCACAACTCTTCTTT.

This clone was counted between two and nine times. In nucleotides, the CDR3 is TGTGCTCTTGGGGAAGCACGAAAACGTGGGGGATATAATCTCACCGATAAACTCATCTTT. It specifies CALGEARKRGGYNLTDKLIF. This chain joins TRDV1 and TRDJ1; 9 bases line up with TRDD3. Germline V lookup: CDR1 TSWWSYY, CDR2 QGS. The CDR3 runs to 20 residues. Germline trimming cut 2 bases from V and 1 base from J; bases unmatched to any gene: 17.

By share, this clone counts as large. The same CDR3 is also encoded by other DNA sequences in this sample. The gene calls are TRDV1 and TRDJ1; 10 nucleotides line up with TRDD3. Trimming at V came to 4 bases and at J to 3 bases, leaving 14 bases not matched to a gene. The CDR3 totals 18 residues. CDR1 is TSWWSYY, CDR2 QGS, per germline. In nucleotides, the CDR3 is TGTGCTCTTGGGGCTTCTTTAGAGCTGGGGGATAAGTCCGATAAACTCATCTTT. This codes for CALGASLELGDKSDKLIF.